The sequence of this T cell receptor (beta chain) was determined in a study of radiotherapy plus CTLA-4 blockade in lung cancer. Lung cancer patients with chemo-refractory metastatic non-small-cell disease were given focal radiation plus CTLA-4 blockade with ipilimumab. Losses at the gene ends were 2 bases for V and 5 bases for J; bases not matched to a gene: 6. Germline values: CDR1 GTSNPN, CDR2 SVGIG (reference sequence). The CDR3 spans 14 residues. Using immunoSEQ multiplex PCR, the repertoire was profiled, and TCRdb retains in-frame clones only, with some absent. Altogether 110,000 or so clones are present, about 77% being singletons, with the ten largest covering about 5.2%.

The material was peripheral blood, obtained from a patient treated with radiotherapy plus ipilimumab. V is TRBV30 and J is TRBJ2-1, with 7 bases lining up with TRBD2. This sequence originates from a human donor with non-small cell lung cancer who had a partial response to radiotherapy plus ipilimumab. CDR3 protein: CAWSPGLPNNEQFF. In DNA form, the CDR3 reads TGTGCCTGGAGTCCGGGACTACCGAACAATGAGCAGTTCTTC.